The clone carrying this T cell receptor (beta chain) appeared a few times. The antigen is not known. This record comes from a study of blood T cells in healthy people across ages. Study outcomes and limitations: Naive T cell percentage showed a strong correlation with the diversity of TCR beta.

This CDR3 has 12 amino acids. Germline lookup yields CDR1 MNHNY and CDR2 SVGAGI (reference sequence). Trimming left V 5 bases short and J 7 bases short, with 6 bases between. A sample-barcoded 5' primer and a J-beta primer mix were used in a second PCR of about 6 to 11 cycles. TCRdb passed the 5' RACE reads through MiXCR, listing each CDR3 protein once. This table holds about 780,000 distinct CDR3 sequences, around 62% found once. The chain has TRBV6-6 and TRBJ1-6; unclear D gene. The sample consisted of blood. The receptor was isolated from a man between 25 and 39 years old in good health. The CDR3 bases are TGTGCCAGCAGTAACAGCAATTCACCCCTCCACTTT. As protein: CASSNSNSPLHF.